This T cell receptor (beta chain) was recorded in a study of shared clonotypes between healthy human individuals. This clone appeared once. Trimming stripped 0 bases from V and 0 bases from J, with 12 bases between. The germline V gene encodes CDR1 LNHNV and CDR2 YYDKDF (reference sequence). The CDR3 covers 17 residues. Some clones are missing from TCRdb's copy, which holds only in-frame ones; the method was immunoSEQ multiplex PCR. Of about 480,000 clones listed, 79% are singletons. The chain couples TRBV15 to TRBJ2-1; no clear D gene. This TCR derives from a woman in her thirties or forties in good health. Some clones in this sample may be carry-over from other donors' samples. Material: PBMCs. The CDR3 sequence is CATSRESGRSSYNEQFF. DNA for the CDR3: TGTGCCACCAGCAGAGAAAGTGGCAGGAGCTCCTACAATGAGCAGTTCTTC.